The 28 T cell receptor beta chains below were found in one sample sequenced in a study of cytomegalovirus exposure and HLA in healthy donors. With 60 Vbeta and 13 Jbeta primers, the PCR was carried out. Here immunoSEQ multiplex PCR was the method, and the copy in TCRdb shows in-frame clones only, minus some. In total, the table holds 200,000 to 250,000 clones. Sequencing was done on a sample of PBMCs. The receptors were sampled from a girl aged 2-9 years in good health and CMV-seropositive.

This chain joins TRBV6-5 and TRBJ1-5; TRBD1 matches at 7 bases. Germline-derived CDR1 and CDR2 are MNHEY and SVGAGI. The junction had 0 bases not matched to a gene; V was cut back by 5 bases and J by 5 bases. CDR3 size: 12 residues. CDR3 sequence: CASSTGDQPQHF. DNA for the CDR3: TGTGCCAGCAGTACAGGGGATCAGCCCCAGCATTTT.

The chain links TRBV29-1 to TRBJ2-5; 8 nucleotides line up with TRBD2. Germline lookup yields CDR1 SQVTM and CDR2 ANQGSEA. The CDR3 runs to 14 residues. V dropped 4 bases and J dropped 3; count of bases not matched to a gene: 7. As DNA, the CDR3 is TGCAGCGTTGCCCCCGGGACTAGTAAAGAGACCCAGTACTTC. It yields the protein CSVAPGTSKETQYF.

The genes are TRBV7-9 and TRBJ1-1, with 11 bases that match TRBD1. After removal of 4 bases from V and 0 bases from J, the junction contained 4 bases not matched to a gene. Germline-derived CDR1 and CDR2 are SEHNR and FQNEAQ (reference sequence). The CDR3 is 16 residues long. This CDR3 is CASSSDRGPMNTEAFF. The CDR3 nucleotides are TGTGCCAGCAGCTCGGACAGGGGGCCCATGAACACTGAAGCTTTCTTT.

The genes are TRBV11-2 and TRBJ2-7; a weak D match, TRBD1 (6 bases). Germline-derived CDR1 and CDR2 are SGHAT and FQNNGV. Trimming removed 5 bases from V and 6 bases from J, with 20 bases in between. This CDR3 spans 15 amino acids. The CDR3, as DNA: TGTGCCAGCAGCCCGCTAACAGGGAGTGGGCCCGAGCAGTACTTC. Protein: CASSPLTGSGPEQYF. The full variable domain, its missing parts supplied by reference TRBV11-2 and TRBJ2-7, is EAGVAQSPRYKIIEKRQSVAFWCNPISGHATLYWYQQILGQGPKLLIQFQNNGVVDDSQLPKDRFSAERLKGVDSTLKIQPAKLEDSAVYLCASSPLTGSGPEQYFGPGTRLTVT.

The chain recombines TRBV5-4 with TRBJ2-1, with 8 bases fitting TRBD2. The CDR3 covers 17 residues. The germline V gene has CDR1 SGHNT and CDR2 YYREEE (reference sequence). Trimming removed 1 base from V and 5 bases from J; junction bases left unmatched: 11. The CDR3 DNA reads TGTGCCAGCAGCTTGCTTCCAGGGGAACTAGCGGACAATGAGCAGTTCTTC. It encodes CASSLLPGELADNEQFF.

V gene TRBV9 combines with J gene TRBJ1-4; no firm D call. Per the germline V gene, CDR1 is SGDLS and CDR2 is YYNGEE. The CDR3 is made up of 16 amino acids. Trimming took off 2 bases at V and 7 bases at J, with 18 bases between the two ends. The DNA of the CDR3 is TGTGCCAGCAGCGTCGGCCAAGCACCAACGGGTGAAAAACTGTTTTTT. This encodes CASSVGQAPTGEKLFF.

The chain recombines TRBV7-3 with TRBJ2-1, with TRBD1 as a possible D gene (5 bases). V lost 5 bases and J lost 0, with 14 bases in between. The V gene's germline CDR1 is SGHTA and CDR2 FQGTGA. The CDR3 consists of 16 residues. For the CDR3, the DNA is TGTGCCAGCAGCCGTAAAGGGGTTAGCTCCTACAATGAGCAGTTCTTC. It yields the protein CASSRKGVSSYNEQFF. Full variable domain (missing parts from reference TRBV7-3 and TRBJ2-1): GAGVSQTPSNKVTEKGKYVELRCDPISGHTALYWYRQSLGQGPEFLIYFQGTGAADDSGLPNDRFFAVRPEGSVSTLKIQRTERGDSAVYLCASSRKGVSSYNEQFFGPGTRLTVL.

The rearrangement joins TRBV7-2 to TRBJ2-7, with TRBD2 matching over 10 bases. CDR1 is SGHTA and CDR2 is FQGNSA in the germline V gene. The CDR3 runs 16 residues. V gave up 2 bases and J gave up 2 bases; unmatched junction bases: 6. The chain's CDR3 is CASSLLAGVPTYEQYF. The CDR3 nucleotides read TGTGCCAGCAGCTTACTAGCGGGAGTACCTACCTACGAGCAGTACTTC. The full variable domain, rest sourced from reference TRBV7-2 and TRBJ2-7, is GAGVSQSPSNKVTEKGKDVELRCDPISGHTALYWYRQSLGQGLEFLIYFQGNSAPDKSGLPSDRFSAERTGGSVSTLTIQRTQQEDSAVYLCASSLLAGVPTYEQYFGPGTRLTVT.

This chain uses TRBV7-2 with TRBJ2-1; D is ambiguous. CDR3 length: 13 amino acids. V was cut by 5 bases and J by 6 bases, with 11 bases left in between. Germline CDR1 reads SGHTA; CDR2 reads FQGNSA. The CDR3 is CASSPRQVNEQFF. The DNA of the CDR3 is TGTGCCAGCAGCCCCCGGCAGGTCAATGAGCAGTTCTTC.

Here the CDR3 DNA reads TGTGCCAGCAATCCCCTACGCTCTCGTGGCTACACCTTC. Residues: CASNPLRSRGYTF. This sequence joins TRBV6-1 and TRBJ1-2, with D hard to call. This CDR3 contains 13 residues. Germline V gives CDR1 MNHNS, CDR2 SASEGT. V lost 7 bases and J lost 7, with 16 bases in between.

The genes are TRBV5-1 and TRBJ1-3; no reliable D call. CDR1 and CDR2 (germline): SGHRS, YFSETQ. Trimming left V 4 bases short and J 0 bases short, with 14 bases between. The CDR3 contains 16 residues. The CDR3, as DNA: TGCGCCAGCAGCCCCCGTCCAGGCCTCTCTGGAAACACCATATATTTT. It specifies CASSPRPGLSGNTIYF.

This chain links TRBV7-9 with TRBJ1-5; TRBD1 matches 7 bases. J was trimmed by 1 base and V by 1 base; bases with no gene match: 4. Germline V gene data show CDR1 as SEHNR and CDR2 as FQNEAQ (reference sequence). This CDR3 has 16 residues. In nucleotides, the CDR3 is TGTGCCAGCAGCTTAGAGGGCAGGGGGAGCAATCAGCCCCAGCATTTT. Encoded protein: CASSLEGRGSNQPQHF.

Here the CDR3 reads CASSYGLAGYNEQFF. As DNA, the CDR3 is TGTGCCAGCAGTTACGGGCTAGCGGGGTACAATGAGCAGTTCTTC. The rearrangement joins TRBV6-5 to TRBJ2-1, with TRBD2 identical over 9 bases. The CDR3 has 15 amino acids. Germline assignment: CDR1 MNHEY and CDR2 SVGAGI. V shed 2 bases and J 4 bases; nucleotides not matched to a gene: 3.

This chain uses TRBV7-8 with TRBJ1-2; 7 bases map to TRBD1. CDR1 is SGHVS, CDR2 FQNEAQ, per germline. CDR3 size: 14 residues. V lost 8 bases, J lost 6 bases, and 12 bases stayed unmatched. Here the CDR3 reads CASGDRDNYHGYTF. CDR3 DNA: TGTGCCAGCGGGGACAGAGACAACTACCATGGCTACACCTTC.

This chain connects TRBV6-1 to TRBJ2-7, with TRBD2 matching over 8 bases. The V and J ends lost 6 bases and 2 bases, in that order; junction bases with no gene match: 9. This CDR3 has 15 residues. In germline, CDR1 is MNHNS, CDR2 SASEGT. CDR3 loop: CASSALTGGPYEQYF. The CDR3, as DNA: TGTGCCAGCAGCGCTTTGACGGGAGGGCCCTACGAGCAGTACTTC.

The chain employs TRBV27 and TRBJ1-2; the match to TRBD1 covers 8 bases. The CDR3 runs 16 residues. The germline gives CDR1 MNHEY, CDR2 SMNVEV (reference sequence). With V trimmed by 6 bases and J by 5 bases, 14 bases remained unmatched. The CDR3 coding sequence is TGTGCCAGCAGCCCAACCCCGGACAGGGTTTTGTATGGCTACACCTTC. It is translated as CASSPTPDRVLYGYTF.

To note about this clone: Distinct nucleotide sequences in the sample also encode this CDR3. The chain joins TRBV5-1 to TRBJ2-5, with no clear D. CDR1 SGHRS and CDR2 YFSETQ come from the germline V gene. Trimming took off 0 bases at V and 5 bases at J, with 5 bases between the two ends. CDR3 length: 12 residues. CDR3 sequence reads: CASSLAGETQYF. The CDR3 bases are TGCGCCAGCAGCTTGGCCGGGGAGACCCAGTACTTC.

The chain uses TRBV7-3 and TRBJ2-2; weak D call: TRBD2 (6 bases). The CDR3 is 17 amino acids. Germline values: CDR1 SGHTA, CDR2 FQGTGA. The V end was cut by 2 bases, the J end by 2 bases, with 15 bases between. The CDR3 is CASSLRFGGTNTGELFF. The CDR3 DNA reads as TGTGCCAGCAGCTTACGCTTTGGAGGGACCAACACCGGGGAGCTGTTTTTT.

CDR3 sequence (DNA): TGTGCCACGACAGAACTCTCCTACGAGCAGTACTTC. It translates to CATTELSYEQYF. The V and J genes are TRBV2 and TRBJ2-5, with a possible D match to TRBD1 (5 bases). The DNA end is more similar to TRBJ2-7, so the J call may be wrong. The germline gives CDR1 SNHLY, CDR2 FYNNEI. This CDR3 has 12 residues.

As for this clone: The limits of the CDR3 on the DNA are not certain, so only TCRdb's listed CDR3 is given. The J gene is TRBJ2-4, the V gene TRBV5-6; the D call of TRBD1 is as the table states it, not checked on the DNA. From germline, CDR1 is SGHDT and CDR2 YYEEEE. The CDR3 is 12 amino acids long, termini counted. The CDR3 protein is CASSFGTGTGDF.

The V and J genes are TRBV5-4 and TRBJ1-1; TRBD1 aligns across 8 bases. The CDR3 extends over 13 amino acids. Germline V lookup: CDR1 SGHNT, CDR2 YYREEE (reference sequence). V was clipped by 4 bases and J by 4 bases; unmatched bases: 3. CDR3 DNA sequence: TGTGCCAGCAGCATTGGACAGGGCACTGAAGCTTTCTTT. Translating gives CASSIGQGTEAFF.

The rearrangement joins TRBV28 to TRBJ1-6; tentatively, D is TRBD1 (5 bases). Trimming shortened V by 7 bases and J by 5 bases, and 12 bases separated the two germline ends. CDR1 is MDHEN, CDR2 SYDVKM, per germline. There are 14 residues in the CDR3. DNA for the CDR3: TGTGCCAGCACCTTAGACAGAGATAATTCACCCCTCCACTTT. This encodes CASTLDRDNSPLHF.

V gene TRBV14 combines with J gene TRBJ2-5, with D tentatively TRBD2 (5 bases). The germline V gene has CDR1 SGHDN and CDR2 FVKESK. V was shortened by 0 bases and J by 2 bases, with 13 bases between the two germline ends. The CDR3 has 16 amino acids. The CDR3 spells CASSQEADWLQETQYF. The DNA for the CDR3 is TGTGCCAGCAGCCAAGAAGCGGACTGGTTACAAGAGACCCAGTACTTC.

This rearrangement joins TRBV28 to TRBJ2-7; 12 bases map to TRBD2. V gave up 3 bases and J gave up 3 bases; unmatched junction bases: 9. The CDR3 totals 17 residues. CDR1 and CDR2 from the germline V gene are MDHEN and SYDVKM. The CDR3 loop reads CASSFGVGLAGNYEQYF. In DNA, the CDR3 is TGTGCCAGCAGTTTTGGGGTCGGACTAGCGGGAAACTACGAGCAGTACTTC.

The rearrangement joins TRBV5-1 to TRBJ2-2; D is possibly TRBD1 (6 bases). With 4 bases removed from V and 2 bases from J, the gap between germline ends came to 12 bases. The CDR3 totals 15 residues. Germline lookup yields CDR1 SGHRS and CDR2 YFSETQ. The CDR3 is CASSIGTPNTGELFF. The DNA for the CDR3 is TGCGCCAGCAGCATAGGGACACCAAACACCGGGGAGCTGTTTTTT.

V is TRBV10-3 and J is TRBJ1-1; the D is unclear. Trimming removed 5 bases at V and 3 bases at J, with 7 bases between. Germline V lookup: CDR1 ENHRY, CDR2 SYGVKD. CDR3 size: 12 residues. For the CDR3, the DNA is TGTGCCATCAGTAGCCGGGACACTGAAGCTTTCTTT. Encoded protein: CAISSRDTEAFF.

The rearrangement joins TRBV7-9 to TRBJ2-7; a weak D match, TRBD2 (6 bases). There are 13 residues in the CDR3. The V gene's germline CDR1 is SEHNR and CDR2 FQNEAQ (reference sequence). V lost 3 bases, J lost 3 bases, and 9 bases lay in between. The CDR3 DNA sequence: TGTGCCAGCAGCTTCTTGGGGGGCTACGAGCAGTACTTC. Translating gives CASSFLGGYEQYF.

The chain combines TRBV2 with TRBJ2-1; 8 bases fit TRBD2. Trimming at V came to 4 bases and at J to 6 bases, leaving 8 bases not matched to a gene. CDR1 SNHLY and CDR2 FYNNEI come from the germline V gene. The CDR3 loop spans 15 amino acids. The CDR3 protein is CASSVSGVQSNEQFF. The CDR3 bases are TGTGCCAGCAGTGTTAGCGGGGTCCAATCCAATGAGCAGTTCTTC.